The present TCR beta chain was sequenced within a study of T cell repertoires in cytomegalovirus infection. In this sample, this clonotype turned up many times. Its specificity is unknown. From germline, CDR1 is SGHVS and CDR2 FQNEAQ. CDR3 length equals 15 residues. V was pared by 7 bases and J by 2 bases, with 17 bases between. TCRdb called the reads again in MiXCR, with one record for every CDR3 protein. The sample records some 180,000 distinct CDR3 sequences, roughly 19% being singletons. Study results and caveats: Summed frequency of public TCR beta families distinguished CMV carriers with the relevant HLA.

This clonotype was obtained from a human donor in good health (CMV status not recorded). Some clones in this sample may be carry-over from other donors' samples. Sequencing was performed on PBMCs. This rearrangement joins TRBV7-8 to TRBJ2-5; possible D gene TRBD2, 5 bases. The chain's CDR3 is CASILRRDLQETQYF. In DNA, the CDR3 is TGTGCCAGCATCCTCCGACGGGATCTTCAAGAGACCCAGTACTTC.